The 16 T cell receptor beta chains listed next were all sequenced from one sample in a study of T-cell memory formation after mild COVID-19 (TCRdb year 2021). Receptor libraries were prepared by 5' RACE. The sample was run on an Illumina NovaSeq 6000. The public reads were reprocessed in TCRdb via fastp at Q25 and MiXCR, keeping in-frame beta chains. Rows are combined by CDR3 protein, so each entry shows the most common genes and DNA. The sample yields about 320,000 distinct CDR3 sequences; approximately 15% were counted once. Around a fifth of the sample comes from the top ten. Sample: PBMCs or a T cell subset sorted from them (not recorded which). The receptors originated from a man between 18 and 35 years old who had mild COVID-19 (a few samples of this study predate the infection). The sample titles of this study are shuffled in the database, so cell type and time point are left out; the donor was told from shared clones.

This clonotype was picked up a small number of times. Here the CDR3 reads CASSPYPRSSVNEQFF. The DNA for the CDR3 is TGTGCCAGCAGCCCTTATCCCCGTTCTAGCGTCAATGAGCAGTTCTTC. The chain uses TRBV7-8 and TRBJ2-1, with D possibly being TRBD2 (6 bases). V was trimmed by 5 bases and J by 6 bases, leaving 20 bases between them. The germline V gene has CDR1 SGHVS and CDR2 FQNEAQ. This CDR3 spans 16 amino acids.

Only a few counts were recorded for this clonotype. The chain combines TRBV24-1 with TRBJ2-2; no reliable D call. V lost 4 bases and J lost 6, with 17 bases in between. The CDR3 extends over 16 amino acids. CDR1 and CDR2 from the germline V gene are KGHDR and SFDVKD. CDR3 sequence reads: CATSDPKLYEAGELFF. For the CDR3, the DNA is TGTGCCACCAGTGACCCAAAGCTGTATGAGGCCGGGGAGCTGTTTTTT.

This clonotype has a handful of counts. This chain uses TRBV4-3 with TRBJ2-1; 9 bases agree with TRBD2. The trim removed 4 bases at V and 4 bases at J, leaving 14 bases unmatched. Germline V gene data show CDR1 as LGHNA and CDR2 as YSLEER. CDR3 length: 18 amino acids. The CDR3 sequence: CASSPRDSSGVKYNEQFF. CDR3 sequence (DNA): TGCGCCAGCAGCCCCCGAGATTCTAGCGGGGTAAAGTACAATGAGCAGTTCTTC.

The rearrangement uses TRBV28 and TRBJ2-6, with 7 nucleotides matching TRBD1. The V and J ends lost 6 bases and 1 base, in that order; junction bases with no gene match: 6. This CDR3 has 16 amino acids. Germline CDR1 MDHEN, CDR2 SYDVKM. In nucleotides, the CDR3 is TGTGCCAGCAGACTACCAGGGGGTTCTGGGGCCAACGTCCTGACTTTC. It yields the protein CASRLPGGSGANVLTF.

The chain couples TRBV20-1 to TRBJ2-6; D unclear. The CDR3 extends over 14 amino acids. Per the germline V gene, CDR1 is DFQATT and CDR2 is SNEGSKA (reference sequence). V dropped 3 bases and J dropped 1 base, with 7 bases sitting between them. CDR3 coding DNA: TGCAGTGCTAGCCGAGATTCTGGGGCCAACGTCCTGACTTTC. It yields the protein CSASRDSGANVLTF.

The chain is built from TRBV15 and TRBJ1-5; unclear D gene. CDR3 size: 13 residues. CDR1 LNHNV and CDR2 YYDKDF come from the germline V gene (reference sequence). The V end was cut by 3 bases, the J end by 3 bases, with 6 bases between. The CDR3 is CATSREANQPQHF. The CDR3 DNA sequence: TGTGCCACCAGCAGGGAGGCCAATCAGCCCCAGCATTTT.

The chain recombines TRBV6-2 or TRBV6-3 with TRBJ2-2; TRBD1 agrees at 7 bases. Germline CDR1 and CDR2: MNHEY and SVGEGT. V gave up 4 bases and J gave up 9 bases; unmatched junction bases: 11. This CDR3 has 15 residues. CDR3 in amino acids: CASSLGQSLPRELFF. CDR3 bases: TGTGCCAGCAGTTTGGGACAGTCACTTCCCAGGGAGCTGTTTTTT.

CDR3: CSARAGTSGEFWDTQYF. Here the CDR3 DNA reads TGCAGTGCTAGAGCCGGGACTAGCGGGGAGTTTTGGGATACGCAGTATTTT. V gene TRBV20-1 combines with J gene TRBJ2-3, with TRBD2 identical over 13 bases. This CDR3 is 17 amino acids long. Germline CDR1 is DFQATT and CDR2 is SNEGSKA (reference sequence). V was pared by 1 base and J by 6 bases, with 10 bases of the junction left unmatched.

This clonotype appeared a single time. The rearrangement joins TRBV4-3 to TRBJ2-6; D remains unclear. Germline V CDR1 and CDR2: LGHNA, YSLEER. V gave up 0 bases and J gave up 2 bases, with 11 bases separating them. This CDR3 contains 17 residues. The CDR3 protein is CASSQEVGMTGANVLTF. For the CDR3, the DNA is TGCGCCAGCAGCCAAGAGGTAGGGATGACTGGGGCCAACGTCCTGACTTTC.

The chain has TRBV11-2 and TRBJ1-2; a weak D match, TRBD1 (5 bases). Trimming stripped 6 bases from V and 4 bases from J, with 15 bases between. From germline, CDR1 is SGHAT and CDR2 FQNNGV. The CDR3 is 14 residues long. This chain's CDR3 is CASRPSDTFYGYTF. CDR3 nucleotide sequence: TGTGCCAGCAGGCCCTCGGACACTTTCTATGGCTACACCTTC.

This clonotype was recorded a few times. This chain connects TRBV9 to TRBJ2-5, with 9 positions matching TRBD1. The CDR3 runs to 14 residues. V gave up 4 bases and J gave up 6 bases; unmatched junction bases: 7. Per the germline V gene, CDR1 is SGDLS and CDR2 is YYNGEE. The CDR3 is CASSTRTGDKTQYF. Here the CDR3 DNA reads TGTGCCAGCAGCACCCGGACAGGGGACAAGACCCAGTACTTC.

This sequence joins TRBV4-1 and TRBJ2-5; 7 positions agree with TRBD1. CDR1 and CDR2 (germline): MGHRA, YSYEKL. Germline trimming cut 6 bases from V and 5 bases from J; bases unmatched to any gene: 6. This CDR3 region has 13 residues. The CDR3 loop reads CASSTGEKETQYF. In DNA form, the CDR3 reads TGCGCCAGCAGTACAGGGGAGAAGGAGACCCAGTACTTC.

CDR3 DNA: TGTGCCAGCAGCTTAAACCGAGTAGACTCTGGGGCCAACGTCCTGACTTTC. Translating it yields CASSLNRVDSGANVLTF. J is TRBJ2-6 and V is TRBV7-2; D not certain. V lost 2 bases and J 0 bases, leaving 11 bases between the germline ends. The CDR3 runs to 17 residues. The germline V gene has CDR1 SGHTA and CDR2 FQGNSA.

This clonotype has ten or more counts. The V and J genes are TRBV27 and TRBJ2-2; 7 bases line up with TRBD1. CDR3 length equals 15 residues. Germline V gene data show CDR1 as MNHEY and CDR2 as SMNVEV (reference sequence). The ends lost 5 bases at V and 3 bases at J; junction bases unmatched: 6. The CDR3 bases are TGTGCCAGCAGTACCCGGGACAGTTACACCGGGGAGCTGTTTTTT. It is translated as CASSTRDSYTGELFF.

The DNA of the CDR3 is TGCGCCAGCAGCCAAGGCATGGGCAGCCCAAACATTCAGTACTTC. Protein product: CASSQGMGSPNIQYF. The chain carries TRBV4-3 and TRBJ2-4; D unresolved. The CDR3 is 15 amino acids. V was shortened by 1 base and J by 6 bases, with 13 bases between the two germline ends. Germline V lookup: CDR1 LGHNA, CDR2 YSLEER.

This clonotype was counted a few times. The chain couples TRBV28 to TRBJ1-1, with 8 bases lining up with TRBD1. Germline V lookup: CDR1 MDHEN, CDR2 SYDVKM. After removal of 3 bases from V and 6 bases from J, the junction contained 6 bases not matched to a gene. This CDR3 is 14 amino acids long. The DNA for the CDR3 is TGTGCCAGCAGTTTGACAGGGGTTCACGCTGAAGCTTTCTTT. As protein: CASSLTGVHAEAFF.